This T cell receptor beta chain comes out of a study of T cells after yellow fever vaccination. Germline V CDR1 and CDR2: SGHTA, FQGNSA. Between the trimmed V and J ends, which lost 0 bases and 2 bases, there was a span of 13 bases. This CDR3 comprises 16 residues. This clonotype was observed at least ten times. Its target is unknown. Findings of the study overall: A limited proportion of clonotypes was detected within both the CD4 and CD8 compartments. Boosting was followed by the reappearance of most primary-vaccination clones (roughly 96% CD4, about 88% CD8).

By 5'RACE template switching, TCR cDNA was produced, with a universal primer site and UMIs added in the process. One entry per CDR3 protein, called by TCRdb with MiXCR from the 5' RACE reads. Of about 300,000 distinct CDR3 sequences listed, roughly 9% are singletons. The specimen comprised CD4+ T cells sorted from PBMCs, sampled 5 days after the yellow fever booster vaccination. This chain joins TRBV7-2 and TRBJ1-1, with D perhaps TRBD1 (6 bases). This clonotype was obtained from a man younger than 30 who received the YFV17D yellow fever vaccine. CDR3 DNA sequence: TGTGCCAGCAGCTTAGCAAGGCGGGGGGCAAACACTGAAGCTTTCTTT. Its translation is CASSLARRGANTEAFF.